This TCR beta chain was identified in a study of cytomegalovirus exposure and HLA in healthy donors. Study overall: Drawn from HLA-typed donors, some 80 million unique TCRs were held in an early data release. Of around 400 genotyped donors, about 80% grouped in the Caucasian-associated ancestry cluster.

Whole-study findings and limits: TCR beta V- and J-gene trimming, according to a later analysis, was linked to a missense DCLRE1C variant.

At sampling all donors were nominally healthy, likely with unrecorded immune exposures. This clone was detected a few times. The target antigen is unknown. The germline V gene has CDR1 GTSNPN and CDR2 SVGIG (reference sequence). V lost 3 bases and J lost 4, with 16 bases in between. CDR3 length equals 15 residues. This PCR relied on a set of 60 Vbeta primers and 13 Jbeta primers. The method was immunoSEQ multiplex PCR; TCRdb's version includes in-frame clones alone and lacks a portion of them. Seen here are under 200,000 clones, roughly four fifths observed once, and the top ten hold 1.3% to 1.5%. V and J are TRBV30 and TRBJ2-1, with D perhaps matching TRBD2 (6 bases). Material for sequencing was PBMCs. The clonotype comes from a man aged 18 to 30 in good health and CMV-seronegative. This CDR3 is CAWSRGVAVYNEQFF. CDR3 nucleotides: TGTGCCTGGAGCCGCGGGGTAGCGGTGTACAATGAGCAGTTCTTC.